The subject of this entry is one T cell receptor (beta chain). Its target is unknown. Germline V gene data show CDR1 as SNHLY and CDR2 as FYNNEI. This CDR3 has 13 residues. V lost 4 bases and J lost 0, with 6 bases in between. PCR primers comprised 60 Vbeta and 13 Jbeta primers. Assay: immunoSEQ multiplex PCR; the TCRdb copy retains only in-frame clones and omits some. Counted here are around 150,000 clones, 50% to 75% occurring once; the ten biggest clones make up less than 3.5%. This sample is drawn from a study of cytomegalovirus exposure and HLA in healthy donors. Overall study results and limits: A few V segments could not be told apart, such as TRBV6-2 and TRBV6-3, and were left out.

This sequence joins TRBV2 and TRBJ1-2, with unresolved D. Material for sequencing was PBMCs. This receptor was identified in a woman aged 25 to 39 in good health and CMV-seropositive. CDR3 sequence: CASSGAANYGYTF. CDR3 nucleotides: TGTGCCAGCAGTGGGGCTGCTAACTATGGCTACACCTTC.